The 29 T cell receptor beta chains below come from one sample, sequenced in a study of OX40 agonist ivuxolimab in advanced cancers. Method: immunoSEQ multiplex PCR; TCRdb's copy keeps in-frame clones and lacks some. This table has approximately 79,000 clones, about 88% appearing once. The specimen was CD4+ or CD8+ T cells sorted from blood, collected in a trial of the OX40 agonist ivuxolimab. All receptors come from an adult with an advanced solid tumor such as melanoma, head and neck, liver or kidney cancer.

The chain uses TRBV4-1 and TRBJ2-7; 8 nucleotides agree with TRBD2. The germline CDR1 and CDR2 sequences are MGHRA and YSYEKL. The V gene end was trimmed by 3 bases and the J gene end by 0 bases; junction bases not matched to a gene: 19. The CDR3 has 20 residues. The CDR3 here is CASSHPGLLAGGWSSYEQYF. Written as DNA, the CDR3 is TGCGCCAGCAGCCACCCCGGGTTGTTGGCGGGGGGCTGGAGCTCCTACGAGCAGTACTTC.

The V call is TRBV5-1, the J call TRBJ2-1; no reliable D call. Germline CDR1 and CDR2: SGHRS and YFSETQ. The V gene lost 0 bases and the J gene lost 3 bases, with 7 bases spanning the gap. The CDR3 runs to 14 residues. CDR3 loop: CASSLDPYYNEQFF. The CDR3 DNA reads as TGCGCCAGCAGCTTGGACCCCTACTACAATGAGCAGTTCTTC.

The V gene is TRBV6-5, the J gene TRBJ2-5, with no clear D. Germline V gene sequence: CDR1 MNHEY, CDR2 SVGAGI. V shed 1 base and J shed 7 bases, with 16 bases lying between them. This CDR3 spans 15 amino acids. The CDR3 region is CASSYFDRKAGTQYF. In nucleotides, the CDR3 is TGTGCCAGCAGTTACTTCGACCGTAAGGCAGGGACCCAGTACTTC.

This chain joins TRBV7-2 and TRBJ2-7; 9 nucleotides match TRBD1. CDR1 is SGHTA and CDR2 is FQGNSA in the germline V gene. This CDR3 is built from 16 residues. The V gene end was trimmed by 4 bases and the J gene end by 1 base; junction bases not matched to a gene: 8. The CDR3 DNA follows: TGTGCCAGCAGCTCCCTTCGGGACAGGGAGTCCTACGAGCAGTACTTC. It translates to CASSSLRDRESYEQYF.

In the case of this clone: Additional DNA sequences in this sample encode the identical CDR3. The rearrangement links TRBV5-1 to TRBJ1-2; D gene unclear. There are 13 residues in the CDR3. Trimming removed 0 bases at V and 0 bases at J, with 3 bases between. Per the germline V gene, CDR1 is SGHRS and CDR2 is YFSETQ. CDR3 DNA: TGCGCCAGCAGCTTGGATGCTAACTATGGCTACACCTTC. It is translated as CASSLDANYGYTF. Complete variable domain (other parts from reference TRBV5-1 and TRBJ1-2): KAGVTQTPRYLIKTRGQQVTLSCSPISGHRSVSWYQQTPGQGLQFLFEYFSETQRNKGNFPGRFSGRQFSNSRSEMNVSTLELGDSALYLCASSLDANYGYTFGSGTRLTVV.

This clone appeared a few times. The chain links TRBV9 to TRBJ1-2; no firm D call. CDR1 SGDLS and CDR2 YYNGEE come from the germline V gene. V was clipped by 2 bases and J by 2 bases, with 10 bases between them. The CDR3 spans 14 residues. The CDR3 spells CASSVLDGNYGYTF. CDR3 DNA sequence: TGTGCCAGCAGCGTTCTGGACGGGAACTATGGCTACACCTTC.

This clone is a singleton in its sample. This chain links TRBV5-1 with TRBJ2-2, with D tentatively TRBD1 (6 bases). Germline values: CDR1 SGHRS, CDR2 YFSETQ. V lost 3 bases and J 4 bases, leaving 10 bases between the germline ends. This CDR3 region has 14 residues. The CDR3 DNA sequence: TGCGCCAGCAGCTCGGGACAAATCACCGGGGAGCTGTTTTTT. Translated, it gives CASSSGQITGELFF.

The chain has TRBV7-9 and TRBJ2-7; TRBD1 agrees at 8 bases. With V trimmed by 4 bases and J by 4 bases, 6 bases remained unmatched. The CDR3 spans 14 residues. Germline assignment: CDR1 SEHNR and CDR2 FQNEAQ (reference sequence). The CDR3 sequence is CASSSRTGYYEQYF. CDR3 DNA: TGTGCCAGCAGCTCGAGGACAGGGTATTACGAGCAGTACTTC.

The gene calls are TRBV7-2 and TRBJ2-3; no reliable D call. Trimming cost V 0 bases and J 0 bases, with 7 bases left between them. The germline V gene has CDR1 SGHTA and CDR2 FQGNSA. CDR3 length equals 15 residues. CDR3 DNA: TGTGCCAGCAGCTTAGCGGGTGCTAGCACAGATACGCAGTATTTT. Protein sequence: CASSLAGASTDTQYF.

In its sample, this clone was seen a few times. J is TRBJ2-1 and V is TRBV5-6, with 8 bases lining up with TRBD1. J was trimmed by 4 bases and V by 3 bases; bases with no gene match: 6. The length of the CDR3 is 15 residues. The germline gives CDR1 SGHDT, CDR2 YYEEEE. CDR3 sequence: CASSSSGQAYNEQFF. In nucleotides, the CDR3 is TGTGCCAGCAGCTCGTCGGGACAGGCATACAATGAGCAGTTCTTC.

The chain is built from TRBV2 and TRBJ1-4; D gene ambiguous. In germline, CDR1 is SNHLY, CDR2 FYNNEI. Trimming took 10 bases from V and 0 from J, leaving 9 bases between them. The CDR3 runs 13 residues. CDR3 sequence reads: CAIPGTTNEKLFF. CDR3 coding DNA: TGTGCCATCCCTGGGACAACTAATGAAAAACTGTTTTTT. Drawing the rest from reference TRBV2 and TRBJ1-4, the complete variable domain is EPEVTQTPSHQVTQMGQEVILRCVPISNHLYFYWYRQILGQKVEFLVSFYNNEISEKSEIFDDQFSVERPDGSNFTLKIRSTKLEDSAMYFCAIPGTTNEKLFFGSGTQLSVL.

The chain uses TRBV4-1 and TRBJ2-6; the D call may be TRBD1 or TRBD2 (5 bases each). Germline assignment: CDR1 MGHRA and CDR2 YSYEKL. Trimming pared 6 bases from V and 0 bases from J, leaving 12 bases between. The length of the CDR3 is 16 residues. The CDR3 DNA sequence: TGCGCCAGCAGTTTCGCCGGGACCTCTGGGGCCAACGTCCTGACTTTC. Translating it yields CASSFAGTSGANVLTF.

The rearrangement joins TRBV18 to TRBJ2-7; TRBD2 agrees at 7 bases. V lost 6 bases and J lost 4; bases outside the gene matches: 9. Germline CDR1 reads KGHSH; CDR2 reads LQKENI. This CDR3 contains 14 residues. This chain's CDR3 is CASSLREDIYEQYF. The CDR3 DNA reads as TGTGCCAGCTCCCTCCGGGAGGACATATACGAGCAGTACTTC.

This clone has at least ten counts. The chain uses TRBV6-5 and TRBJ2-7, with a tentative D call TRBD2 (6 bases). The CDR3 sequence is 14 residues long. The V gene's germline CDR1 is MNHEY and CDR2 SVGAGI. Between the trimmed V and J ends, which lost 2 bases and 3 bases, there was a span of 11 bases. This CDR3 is CASSYKGGDYEQYF. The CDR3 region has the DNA TGTGCCAGCAGTTACAAAGGAGGGGACTACGAGCAGTACTTC.

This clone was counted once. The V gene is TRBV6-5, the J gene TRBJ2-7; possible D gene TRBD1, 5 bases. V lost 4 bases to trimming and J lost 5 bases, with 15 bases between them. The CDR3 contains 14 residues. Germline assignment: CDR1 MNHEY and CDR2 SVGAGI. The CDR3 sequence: CASSSPPQVHEQYF. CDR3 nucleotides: TGTGCCAGCAGTTCCCCACCACAGGTGCACGAGCAGTACTTC.

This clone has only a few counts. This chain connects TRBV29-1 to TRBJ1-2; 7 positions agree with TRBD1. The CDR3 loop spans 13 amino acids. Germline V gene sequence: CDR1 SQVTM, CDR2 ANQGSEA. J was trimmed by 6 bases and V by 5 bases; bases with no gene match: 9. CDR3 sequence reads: CSVRQGVLDGYTF. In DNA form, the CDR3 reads TGCAGCGTTCGACAGGGTGTTTTAGATGGCTACACCTTC.

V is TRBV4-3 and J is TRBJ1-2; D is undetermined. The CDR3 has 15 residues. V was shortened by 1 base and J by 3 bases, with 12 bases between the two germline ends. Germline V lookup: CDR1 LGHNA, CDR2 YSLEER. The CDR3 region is CASSQGIRADYGYTF. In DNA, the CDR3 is TGCGCCAGCAGCCAAGGCATACGGGCGGACTATGGCTACACCTTC.

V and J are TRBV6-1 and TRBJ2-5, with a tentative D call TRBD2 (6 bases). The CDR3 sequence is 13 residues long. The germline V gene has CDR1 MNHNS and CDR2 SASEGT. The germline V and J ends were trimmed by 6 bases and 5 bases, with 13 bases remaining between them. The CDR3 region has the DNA TGTGCCAGCAGCCGGGGGTATGGGGAGACCCAGTACTTC. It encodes CASSRGYGETQYF.

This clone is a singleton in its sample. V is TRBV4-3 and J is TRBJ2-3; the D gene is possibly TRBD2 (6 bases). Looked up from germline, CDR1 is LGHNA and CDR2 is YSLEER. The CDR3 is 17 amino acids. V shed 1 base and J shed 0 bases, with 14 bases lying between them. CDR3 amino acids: CASSQGVAGSSTDTQYF. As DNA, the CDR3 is TGCGCCAGCAGCCAAGGAGTTGCGGGGTCTAGCACAGATACGCAGTATTTT.

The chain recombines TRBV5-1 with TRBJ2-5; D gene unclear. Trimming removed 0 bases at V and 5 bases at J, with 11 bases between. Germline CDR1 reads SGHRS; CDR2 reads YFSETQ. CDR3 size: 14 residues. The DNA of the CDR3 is TGCGCCAGCAGCTTGGATACAAGTTTTGAGACCCAGTACTTC. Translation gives CASSLDTSFETQYF.

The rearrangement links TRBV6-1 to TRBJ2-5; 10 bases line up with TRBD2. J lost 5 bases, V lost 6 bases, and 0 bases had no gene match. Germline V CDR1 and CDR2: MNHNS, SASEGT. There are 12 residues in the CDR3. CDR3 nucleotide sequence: TGTGCCAGCAGAGCGGGAGGGGAGACCCAGTACTTC. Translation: CASRAGGETQYF.

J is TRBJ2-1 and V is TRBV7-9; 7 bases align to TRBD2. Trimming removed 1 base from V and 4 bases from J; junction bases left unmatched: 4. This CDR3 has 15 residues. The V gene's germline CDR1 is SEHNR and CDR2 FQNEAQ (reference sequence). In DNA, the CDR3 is TGTGCCAGCAGCTTAGGGGCGGGAGTTTACAATGAGCAGTTCTTC. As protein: CASSLGAGVYNEQFF.

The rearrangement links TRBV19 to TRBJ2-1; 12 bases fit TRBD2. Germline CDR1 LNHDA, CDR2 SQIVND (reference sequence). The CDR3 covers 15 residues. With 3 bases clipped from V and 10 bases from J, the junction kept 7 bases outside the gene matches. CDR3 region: CASSITSGRRREQFF. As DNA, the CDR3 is TGTGCCAGTAGTATTACTAGCGGGAGGAGACGGGAGCAGTTCTTC.

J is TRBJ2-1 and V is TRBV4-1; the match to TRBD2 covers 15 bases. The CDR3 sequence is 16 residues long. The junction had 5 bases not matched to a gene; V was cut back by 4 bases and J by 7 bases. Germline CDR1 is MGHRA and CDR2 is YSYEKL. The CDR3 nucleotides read TGCGCCAGCAGCCTAGGACTAGCGGGAGGGCCGAATGAGCAGTTCTTC. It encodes CASSLGLAGGPNEQFF.

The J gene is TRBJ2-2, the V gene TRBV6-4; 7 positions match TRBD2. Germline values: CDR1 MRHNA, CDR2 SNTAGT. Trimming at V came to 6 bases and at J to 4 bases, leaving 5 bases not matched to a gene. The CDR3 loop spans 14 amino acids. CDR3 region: CASRSPGGTGELFF. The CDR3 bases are TGTGCCAGCAGGAGCCCGGGGGGCACCGGGGAGCTGTTTTTT.

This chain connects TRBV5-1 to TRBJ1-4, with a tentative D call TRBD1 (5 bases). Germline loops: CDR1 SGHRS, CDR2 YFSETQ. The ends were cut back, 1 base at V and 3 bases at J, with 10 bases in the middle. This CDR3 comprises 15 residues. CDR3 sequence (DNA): TGCGCCAGCAGCTTGATTGGACAACCTAATGAAAAACTGTTTTTT. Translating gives CASSLIGQPNEKLFF. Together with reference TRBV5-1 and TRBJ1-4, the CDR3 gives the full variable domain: KAGVTQTPRYLIKTRGQQVTLSCSPISGHRSVSWYQQTPGQGLQFLFEYFSETQRNKGNFPGRFSGRQFSNSRSEMNVSTLELGDSALYLCASSLIGQPNEKLFFGSGTQLSVL.

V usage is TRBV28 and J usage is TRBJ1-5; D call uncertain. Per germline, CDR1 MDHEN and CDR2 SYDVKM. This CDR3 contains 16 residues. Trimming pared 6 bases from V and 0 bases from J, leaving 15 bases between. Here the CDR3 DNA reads TGTGCCAGCAGGTACCCGGGTGGGAATAGCAATCAGCCCCAGCATTTT. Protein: CASRYPGGNSNQPQHF.

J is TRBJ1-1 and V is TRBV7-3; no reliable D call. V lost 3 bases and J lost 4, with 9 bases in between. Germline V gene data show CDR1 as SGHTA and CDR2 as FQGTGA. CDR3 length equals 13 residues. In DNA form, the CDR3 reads TGTGCCAGCAGCTTTCCGGTGCTCACTGAAGCTTTCTTT. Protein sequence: CASSFPVLTEAFF.

This CDR3 reads CASSESGGRRELFF. The CDR3 nucleotides are TGTGCCAGCAGTGAATCGGGGGGCAGGAGGGAACTGTTTTTT. The chain has TRBV6-1 and TRBJ1-4, with a possible D match to TRBD1 (6 bases). The CDR3 length is 14 residues. The V end lost 2 bases, the J end lost 12 bases, and 16 bases lay between the germline ends. Germline CDR1 and CDR2: MNHNS and SASEGT.